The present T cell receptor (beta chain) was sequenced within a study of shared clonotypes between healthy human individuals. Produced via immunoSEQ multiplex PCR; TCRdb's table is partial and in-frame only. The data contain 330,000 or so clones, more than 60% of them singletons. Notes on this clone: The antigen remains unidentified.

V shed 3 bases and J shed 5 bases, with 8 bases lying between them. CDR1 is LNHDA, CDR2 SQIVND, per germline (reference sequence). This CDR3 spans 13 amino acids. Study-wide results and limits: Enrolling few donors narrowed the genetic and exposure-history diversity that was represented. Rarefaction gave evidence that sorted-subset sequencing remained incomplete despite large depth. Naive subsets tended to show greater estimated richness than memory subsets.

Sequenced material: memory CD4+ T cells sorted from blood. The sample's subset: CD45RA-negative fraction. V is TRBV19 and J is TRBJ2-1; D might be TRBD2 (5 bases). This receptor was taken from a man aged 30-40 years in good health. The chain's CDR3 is CASSINGDNEQFF. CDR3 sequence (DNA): TGTGCCAGTAGTATTAACGGGGACAATGAGCAGTTCTTC.